This T cell receptor beta chain derives from a study of shared clonotypes between healthy human individuals. As defined, naive CD8 cells were CD45RO-negative and positively selected for CCR7, with terminally differentiated effector memory CD45RA+ cells excluded. Details on this clone: Its antigen is as yet unknown.

Measured with immunoSEQ multiplex PCR; TCRdb has only the in-frame clones, and not every one. The table lists roughly 2.1 million clones, 85% to 95% of them singletons. The ends were cut back, 3 bases at V and 7 bases at J, with 13 bases in the middle. The CDR3 contains 13 residues. Germline V lookup: CDR1 SGHDT, CDR2 YYEEEE. Study findings and constraints: All-four-donor shared clonotypes had higher generation probabilities than non-shared clonotypes did.

The sequence derives from a man aged 18 to 35 in good health. Some clones in this sample may be carry-over from other donors' samples. The sequencing sample was made of naive CD8+ T cells from PBMCs. The chain has TRBV5-6 and TRBJ2-5; D not certain. DNA for the CDR3: TGTGCCAGCAGCTCCAAATATGGAGTGACCCAGTACTTC. Amino acid sequence: CASSSKYGVTQYF.